This T cell receptor beta chain was identified in a study of a mutant IDH1 vaccine in newly diagnosed glioma. Across the whole study: The treated group averaged approximately 38 years old and was about 60% male, 37.5% female.

Sample time point: week 35, safety follow-up. A single vaccine dose contained 300 ug of mutant IDH1 20-mer peptide, and topical imiquimod was used with it. Per germline, CDR1 SEHNR and CDR2 FQNEAQ (reference sequence). Trimming took off 5 bases at V and 0 bases at J, with 11 bases between the two ends. The CDR3 has 15 residues. As regards this clone: Its antigen is not known.

Data came from immunoSEQ multiplex PCR; TCRdb stores just in-frame clones and leaves some out. Counted here are 44,000 or so clones, roughly 79% occurring once; the ten biggest clones make up 4.5% to 5.5%. This clonotype originated in a woman between 40 and 55 years old with glioma. Some clones in this sample may be carry-over from other donors' samples. The chain recombines TRBV7-9 with TRBJ1-5, with D hard to call. The material was PBMCs, obtained from a glioma patient whose treatment included an IDH1 peptide vaccine. In DNA, the CDR3 is TGTGCCAGCAGCCCCGACCAATATAGCAATCAGCCCCAGCATTTT. Its translation is CASSPDQYSNQPQHF. Full variable domain (remainder filled in from reference TRBV7-9 and TRBJ1-5): DTGVSQNPRHKITKRGQNVTFRCDPISEHNRLYWYRQTLGQGPEFLTYFQNEAQLEKSRLLSDRFSAERPKGSFSTLEIQRTEQGDSAMYLCASSPDQYSNQPQHFGDGTRLSIL.